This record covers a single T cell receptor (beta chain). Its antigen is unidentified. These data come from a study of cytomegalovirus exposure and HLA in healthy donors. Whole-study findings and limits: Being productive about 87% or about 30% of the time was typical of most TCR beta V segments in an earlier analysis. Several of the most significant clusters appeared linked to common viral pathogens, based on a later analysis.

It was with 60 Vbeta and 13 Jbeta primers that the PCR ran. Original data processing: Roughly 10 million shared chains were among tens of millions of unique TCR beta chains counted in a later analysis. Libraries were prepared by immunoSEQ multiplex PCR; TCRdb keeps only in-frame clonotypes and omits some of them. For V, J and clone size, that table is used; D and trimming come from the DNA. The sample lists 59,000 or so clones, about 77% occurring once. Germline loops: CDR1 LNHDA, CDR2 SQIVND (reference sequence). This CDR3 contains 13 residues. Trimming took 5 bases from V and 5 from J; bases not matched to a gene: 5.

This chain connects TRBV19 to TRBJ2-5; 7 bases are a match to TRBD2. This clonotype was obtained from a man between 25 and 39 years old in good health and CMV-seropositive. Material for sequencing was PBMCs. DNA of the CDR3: TGTGCCAGTAGTGTCACGCGGGGGGAGACCCAGTACTTC. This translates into CASSVTRGETQYF.